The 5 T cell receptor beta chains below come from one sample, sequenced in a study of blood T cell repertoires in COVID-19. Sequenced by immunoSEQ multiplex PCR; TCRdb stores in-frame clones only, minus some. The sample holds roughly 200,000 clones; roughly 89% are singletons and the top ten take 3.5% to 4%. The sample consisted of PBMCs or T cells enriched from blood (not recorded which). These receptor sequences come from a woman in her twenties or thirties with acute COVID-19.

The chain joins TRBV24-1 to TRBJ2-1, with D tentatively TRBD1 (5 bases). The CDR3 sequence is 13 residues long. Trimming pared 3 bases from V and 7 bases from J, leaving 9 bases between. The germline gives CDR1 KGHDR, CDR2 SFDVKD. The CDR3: CATSDRQPNEQFF. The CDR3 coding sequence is TGTGCCACCAGTGATAGACAGCCAAATGAGCAGTTCTTC.

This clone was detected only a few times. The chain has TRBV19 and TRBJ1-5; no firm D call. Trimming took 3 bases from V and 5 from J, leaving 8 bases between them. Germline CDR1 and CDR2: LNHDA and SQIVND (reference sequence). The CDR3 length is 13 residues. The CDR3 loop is CASSMYRDQPQHF. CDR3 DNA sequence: TGTGCCAGTAGTATGTATCGAGATCAGCCCCAGCATTTT.

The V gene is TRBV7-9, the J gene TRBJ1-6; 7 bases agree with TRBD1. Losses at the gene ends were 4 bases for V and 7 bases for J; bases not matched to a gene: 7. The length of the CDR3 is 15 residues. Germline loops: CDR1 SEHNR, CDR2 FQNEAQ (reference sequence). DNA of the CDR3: TGTGCCAGCAGCTCCCAAACAGGGGAGAATTCACCCCTCCACTTT. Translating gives CASSSQTGENSPLHF.

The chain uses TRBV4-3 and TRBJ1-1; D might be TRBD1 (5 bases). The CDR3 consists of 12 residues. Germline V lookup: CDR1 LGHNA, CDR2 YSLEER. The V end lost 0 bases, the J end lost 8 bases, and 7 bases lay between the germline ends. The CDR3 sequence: CASSQDGGEAFF. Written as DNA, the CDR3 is TGCGCCAGCAGCCAAGATGGGGGGGAAGCTTTCTTT.

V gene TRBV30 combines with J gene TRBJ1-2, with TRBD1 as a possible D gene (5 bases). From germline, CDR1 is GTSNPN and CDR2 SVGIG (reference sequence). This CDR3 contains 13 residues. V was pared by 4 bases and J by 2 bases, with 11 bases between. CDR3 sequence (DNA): TGTGCCTGGATGCAGGACACGAACTATGGCTACACCTTC. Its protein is CAWMQDTNYGYTF.